This T cell receptor (beta chain) was sequenced in a study of T cells in Graves' hyperthyroidism and ophthalmopathy. Study results and caveats: Separating ophthalmopathy from stable hyperthyroidism was achieved by a 13 V-J model.

Germline V gene sequence: CDR1 SGHRS, CDR2 YFSETQ. The CDR3 is made up of 14 amino acids. The V segment lost 4 bases and the J segment 8 bases; nucleotides outside the gene matches: 7. Uncontrolled infection, other autoimmune disease, pregnancy or lactation disqualified patients from enrolment. There were TCR beta CDR3 regions amplified from RNA transcripts. When the TCR CDR3 underwent first-round RT-PCR, the HTBI primer set was used. TCRdb used MiXCR to reprocess the multiplex PCR reads, holding one entry per CDR3 protein. The sample records some 490,000 distinct CDR3 sequences, about 20% being singletons. Regarding this clonotype: The antigen is unknown.

Sequenced: blood. The V gene is TRBV5-1, the J gene TRBJ1-3; 9 bases map to TRBD1. The sequence came from a woman in her 70s with Graves' ophthalmopathy. The CDR3 coding sequence is TGCGCCAGCAGCCAGGGACAGGGACGACACACCATATATTTT. It encodes CASSQGQGRHTIYF.